The next 17 T cell receptor beta chains were all read from a single sample in a study of T cell responses to AZD1222 COVID-19 vaccine. Libraries were prepared by immunoSEQ multiplex PCR; TCRdb keeps only in-frame clonotypes and omits some of them. This sample has 100,000 to 150,000 clones; about 90% occur once, and the top ten carry more than 5.5%. The sequenced sample was peripheral blood, obtained on day 0 of AZD1222 vaccination. These receptors originate from an adult in good health.

The chain recombines TRBV12-3 or TRBV12-4 with TRBJ1-4; perhaps TRBD1 as D (6 bases). CDR3 size: 12 residues. V lost 4 bases and J lost 12, with 12 bases in between. The CDR3 sequence is CASSSTGTQLFF. The CDR3 DNA reads TGTGCCAGCAGTTCAACCGGGACACAACTGTTTTTT.

The CDR3 loop is CASAPMYYEQYF. CDR3 DNA: TGTGCTAGTGCCCCCATGTACTACGAGCAGTACTTC. The V and J genes are TRBV12-5 and TRBJ2-7; D remains unclear. Trimming removed 7 bases at V and 3 bases at J, with 10 bases between. The CDR3 spans 12 residues. The V gene's germline CDR1 is LGHNT and CDR2 FRNRAP.

This chain uses TRBV9 with TRBJ1-2, with 8 bases identical to TRBD1. Germline loops: CDR1 SGDLS, CDR2 YYNGEE. The J segment lost 2 bases and the V segment lost 0 bases, leaving 6 bases of the junction unmatched. The CDR3 sequence is 16 residues long. This CDR3 is CASSVGPGGLNYGYTF. The CDR3 nucleotides read TGTGCCAGCAGCGTAGGTCCAGGGGGCTTGAACTATGGCTACACCTTC.

The chain uses TRBV11-2 and TRBJ1-1; no reliable D call. The germline V and J ends were trimmed by 4 bases and 4 bases, with 7 bases remaining between them. There are 12 residues in the CDR3. Germline loops: CDR1 SGHAT, CDR2 FQNNGV. CDR3 DNA: TGTGCCAGCAGCTACGCAGGCACTGAAGCTTTCTTT. As protein: CASSYAGTEAFF.

The chain carries TRBV4-1 and TRBJ1-4, with TRBD1 as a possible D gene (6 bases). Germline V gene lookup returns CDR1 MGHRA and CDR2 YSYEKL. The CDR3 contains 16 residues. V was pared by 0 bases and J by 8 bases, with 16 bases between. In nucleotides, the CDR3 is TGCGCCAGCAGCCAAGATTTAAGCAGGGGAAGGGAAAAACTGTTTTTT. Its protein is CASSQDLSRGREKLFF.

The chain combines TRBV5-1 with TRBJ1-1; no reliable D call. With 1 base removed from V and 5 bases from J, the gap between germline ends came to 12 bases. Germline-derived CDR1 and CDR2 are SGHRS and YFSETQ. The CDR3 contains 14 residues. The CDR3 protein is CASSLQEGWTEAFF. The CDR3 nucleotides are TGCGCCAGCAGCTTGCAAGAAGGTTGGACTGAAGCTTTCTTT.

V and J are TRBV30 and TRBJ2-7; 9 bases line up with TRBD1. The CDR3 loop spans 16 amino acids. Trimming cost V 2 bases and J 6 bases; bases outside gene matches: 14. The germline CDR1 and CDR2 sequences are GTSNPN and SVGIG (reference sequence). The chain's CDR3 is CAWSKFRDRVSPEQYF. The CDR3 region has the DNA TGTGCCTGGAGTAAATTCCGGGACAGGGTCTCACCCGAGCAGTACTTC. The full variable domain, in which reference TRBV30 and TRBJ2-7 provide the parts outside the CDR3, is SQTIHQWPATLVQPVGSPLSLECTVEGTSNPNLYWYRQAAGRGLQLLFYSVGIGQISSEVPQNLSASRPQDRQFILSSKKLLLSDSGFYLCAWSKFRDRVSPEQYFGPGTRLTVT.

In the case of this clone: Additional DNA sequences in this sample encode the identical CDR3. The CDR3 bases are TGTGCCAGCAGTTACTCGATACAGGGAGGTGAAAAACTGTTTTTT. This gives the protein CASSYSIQGGEKLFF. The chain recombines TRBV6-5 with TRBJ1-4, with a tentative D call TRBD1 (6 bases). Germline V CDR1 and CDR2: MNHEY, SVGAGI. The CDR3 runs 15 residues. The V end lost 0 bases, the J end lost 7 bases, and 12 bases lay between the germline ends.

The V call is TRBV27, the J call TRBJ1-2; D not resolved. Per germline, CDR1 MNHEY and CDR2 SMNVEV (reference sequence). This CDR3 has 12 amino acids. V lost 4 bases to trimming and J lost 7 bases, with 10 bases between them. This CDR3 reads CASSSPGGGYTF. The CDR3 coding sequence is TGTGCCAGCAGTTCCCCGGGCGGTGGCTACACCTTC.

The V call is TRBV19, the J call TRBJ1-1, with D perhaps TRBD1 (5 bases). The CDR3 is made up of 14 amino acids. The germline CDR1 and CDR2 sequences are LNHDA and SQIVND (reference sequence). Trimming shortened V by 3 bases and J by 6 bases, and 14 bases separated the two germline ends. As DNA, the CDR3 is TGTGCCAGTAGTATCGCCCGGGGCTCGCCTGAAGCTTTCTTT. It specifies CASSIARGSPEAFF.

The V gene is TRBV5-1, the J gene TRBJ1-4, with D possibly matching TRBD1 (6 bases). Germline CDR1 is SGHRS and CDR2 is YFSETQ. The CDR3 loop spans 14 amino acids. With 5 bases removed from V and 8 bases from J, the gap between germline ends came to 16 bases. The CDR3 loop reads CASRSGTYDEKLFF. The CDR3 bases are TGCGCCAGCAGATCCGGGACATATGACGAAAAACTGTTTTTT.

The V call is TRBV3-1 (or the pseudogene TRBV3-2), the J call TRBJ1-4; no clear D gene. Trimming cost V 6 bases and J 8 bases, with 16 bases left between them. The CDR3 loop spans 14 amino acids. Germline CDR1 reads LGHDT; CDR2 reads YNNKEL (reference sequence). CDR3 sequence reads: CASRRFPGSEKLFF. CDR3 in DNA: TGTGCCAGCAGGCGCTTTCCAGGTAGCGAAAAACTGTTTTTT.

The chain carries TRBV6-5 and TRBJ1-5; D is possibly TRBD1 (5 bases). Between the trimmed V and J ends, which lost 6 bases and 7 bases, there was a span of 19 bases. The CDR3 covers 15 residues. Germline CDR1 is MNHEY and CDR2 is SVGAGI. CDR3 sequence (DNA): TGTGCCAGCAGCACCCTGGCCTCGGGGGACCAGCCCCAGCATTTT. Translated, it gives CASSTLASGDQPQHF.

The chain has TRBV5-4 and TRBJ2-1; 10 nucleotides agree with TRBD2. With 2 bases clipped from V and 5 bases from J, the junction kept 4 bases outside the gene matches. Germline V gene lookup returns CDR1 SGHNT and CDR2 YYREEE (reference sequence). CDR3 size: 15 residues. Written as DNA, the CDR3 is TGTGCCAGCAGCTTCGGACTAGCGGCTAACAATGAGCAGTTCTTC. It encodes CASSFGLAANNEQFF. The whole variable domain, remainder taken from reference TRBV5-4 and TRBJ2-1, is ETGVTQSPTHLIKTRGQQVTLRCSSQSGHNTVSWYQQALGQGPQFIFQYYREEENGRGNFPPRFSGLQFPNYSSELNVNALELDDSALYLCASSFGLAANNEQFFGPGTRLTVL.

The CDR3 is CASSIGETGPLKNTEAFF. Written as DNA, the CDR3 is TGTGCCAGTAGTATAGGCGAGACAGGGCCCCTTAAGAACACTGAAGCTTTCTTT. The chain employs TRBV19 and TRBJ1-1; 7 positions agree with TRBD1. This CDR3 is built from 18 residues. Trimming cost V 1 base and J 1 base; bases outside gene matches: 12. In germline, CDR1 is LNHDA, CDR2 SQIVND (reference sequence).

The V and J genes are TRBV4-1 and TRBJ2-4; D unclear. The CDR3 loop spans 14 amino acids. Between the trimmed V and J ends, which lost 0 bases and 8 bases, there was a span of 11 bases. Looked up from germline, CDR1 is MGHRA and CDR2 is YSYEKL. As DNA, the CDR3 is TGCGCCAGCAGCCAAGAGGGGAATGAGGACATTCAGTACTTC. Protein sequence: CASSQEGNEDIQYF.

This clone was found once. Other nucleotide sequences in the sample specify the same CDR3. The chain has TRBV19 and TRBJ2-6; tentatively, D is TRBD1 or TRBD2 (6 bases each). Germline CDR1 LNHDA, CDR2 SQIVND (reference sequence). The CDR3 consists of 14 residues. Between the trimmed V and J ends, which lost 5 bases and 4 bases, there was a span of 9 bases. The CDR3 is CASSSGAGANVLTF. The DNA of the CDR3 is TGTGCCAGTAGTTCGGGGGCCGGGGCCAACGTCCTGACTTTC.